This record covers a single TCR beta chain. The CDR3 is 14 residues long. V gave up 4 bases and J gave up 4 bases, with 14 bases separating them. CDR1 SGDLS and CDR2 YYNGEE come from the germline V gene. In each case, RNA was isolated and then reverse transcribed into cDNA as the sequencing template. Sequencing was performed with immunoSEQ multiplex PCR; in TCRdb, only in-frame clones are kept and a portion is missing. The table shows 180,000 or so clones, with around 63% occurring only once. The data are from a study of CD8+ T cells in alopecia areata. The chain employs TRBV9 and TRBJ2-5; D remains ambiguous. The source material was CD4+ T cells sorted from blood, sampled at week 0. The TCR comes from a human donor with alopecia areata. CDR3 sequence: CASSPRGIGETQYF. CDR3 sequence (DNA): TGTGCCAGCAGCCCCCGCGGTATTGGAGAGACCCAGTACTTC.